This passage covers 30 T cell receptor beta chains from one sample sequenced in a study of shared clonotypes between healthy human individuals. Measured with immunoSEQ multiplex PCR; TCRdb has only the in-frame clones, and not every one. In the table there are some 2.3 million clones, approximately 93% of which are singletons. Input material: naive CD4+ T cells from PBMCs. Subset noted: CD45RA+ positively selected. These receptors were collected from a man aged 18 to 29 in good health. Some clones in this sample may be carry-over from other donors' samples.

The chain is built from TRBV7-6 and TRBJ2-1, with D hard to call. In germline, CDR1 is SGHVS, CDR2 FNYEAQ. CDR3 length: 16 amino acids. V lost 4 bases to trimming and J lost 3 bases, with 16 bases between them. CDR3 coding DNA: TGTGCCAGCAGCTCAGAGATTCAATTGCTCTACAATGAGCAGTTCTTC. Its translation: CASSSEIQLLYNEQFF.

In nucleotides, the CDR3 is TGTGCCAGCAGTGGACAAAGGGGAACCGGGGAGCTGTTTTTT. The encoded protein is CASSGQRGTGELFF. The chain links TRBV25-1 to TRBJ2-2; weak D call: TRBD1 (5 bases). The CDR3 consists of 14 residues. The germline V gene encodes CDR1 MGHDK and CDR2 SYGVNS. Trimming took 4 bases from V and 5 from J, leaving 11 bases between them.

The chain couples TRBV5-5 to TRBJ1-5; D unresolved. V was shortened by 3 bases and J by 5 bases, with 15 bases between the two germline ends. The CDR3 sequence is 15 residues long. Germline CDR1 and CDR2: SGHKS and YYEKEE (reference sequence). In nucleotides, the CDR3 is TGTGCCAGCAGCTATAACTCCGGACCCTATCAGCCCCAGCATTTT. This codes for CASSYNSGPYQPQHF.

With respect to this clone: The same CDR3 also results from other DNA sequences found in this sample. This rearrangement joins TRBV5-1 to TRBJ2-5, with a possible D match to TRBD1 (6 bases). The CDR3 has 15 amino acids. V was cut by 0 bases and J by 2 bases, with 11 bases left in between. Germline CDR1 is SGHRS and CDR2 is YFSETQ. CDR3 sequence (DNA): TGCGCCAGCAGCTTGGGGACAGTCCTACAAGAGACCCAGTACTTC. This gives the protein CASSLGTVLQETQYF.

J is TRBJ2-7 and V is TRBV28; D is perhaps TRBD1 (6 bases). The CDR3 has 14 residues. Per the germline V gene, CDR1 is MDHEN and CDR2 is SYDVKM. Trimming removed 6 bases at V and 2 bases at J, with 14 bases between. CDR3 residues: CASSPDSLAYEQYF. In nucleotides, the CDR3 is TGTGCCAGCAGCCCGGACAGTCTCGCCTACGAGCAGTACTTC.

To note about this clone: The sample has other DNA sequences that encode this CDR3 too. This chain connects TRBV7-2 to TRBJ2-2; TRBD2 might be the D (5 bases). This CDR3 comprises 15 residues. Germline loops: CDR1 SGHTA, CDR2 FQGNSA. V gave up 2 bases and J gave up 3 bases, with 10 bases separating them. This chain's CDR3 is CASSLRGRDTGELFF. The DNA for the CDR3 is TGTGCCAGCAGCTTAAGAGGGAGAGACACCGGGGAGCTGTTTTTT.

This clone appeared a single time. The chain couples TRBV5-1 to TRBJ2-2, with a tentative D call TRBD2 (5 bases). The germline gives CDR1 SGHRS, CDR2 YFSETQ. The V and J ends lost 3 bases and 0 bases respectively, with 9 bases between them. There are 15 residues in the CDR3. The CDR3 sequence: CASSSDGANTGELFF. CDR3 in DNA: TGCGCCAGCAGCTCCGACGGGGCGAACACCGGGGAGCTGTTTTTT.

The CDR3 loop is CSVEAGTSGNNEQFF. CDR3 in DNA: TGCAGCGTTGAAGCCGGGACTAGCGGGAACAATGAGCAGTTCTTC. V and J are TRBV29-1 and TRBJ2-1, with 13 bases that match TRBD2. V shed 1 base, J shed 5 bases, and the junction held 2 bases outside the gene matches. Per the germline V gene, CDR1 is SQVTM and CDR2 is ANQGSEA. The CDR3 length is 15 residues.

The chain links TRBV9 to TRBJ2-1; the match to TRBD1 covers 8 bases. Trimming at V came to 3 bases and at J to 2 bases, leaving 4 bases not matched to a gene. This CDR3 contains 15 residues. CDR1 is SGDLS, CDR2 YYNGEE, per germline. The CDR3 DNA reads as TGTGCCAGCAGCGCCGGACAGGGAACCTACAATGAGCAGTTCTTC. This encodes CASSAGQGTYNEQFF.

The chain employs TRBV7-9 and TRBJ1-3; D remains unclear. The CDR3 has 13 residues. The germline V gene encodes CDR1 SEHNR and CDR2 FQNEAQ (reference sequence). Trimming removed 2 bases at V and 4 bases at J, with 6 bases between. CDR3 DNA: TGTGCCAGCAGCTTAAATATGGGAAACACCATATATTTT. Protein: CASSLNMGNTIYF.

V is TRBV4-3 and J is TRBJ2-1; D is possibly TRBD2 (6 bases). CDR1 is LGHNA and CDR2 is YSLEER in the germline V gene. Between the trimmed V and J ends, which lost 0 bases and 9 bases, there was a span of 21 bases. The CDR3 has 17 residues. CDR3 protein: CASSQDVSRDAMGEQFF. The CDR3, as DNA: TGCGCCAGCAGCCAAGATGTTTCGCGGGACGCCATGGGTGAGCAGTTCTTC.

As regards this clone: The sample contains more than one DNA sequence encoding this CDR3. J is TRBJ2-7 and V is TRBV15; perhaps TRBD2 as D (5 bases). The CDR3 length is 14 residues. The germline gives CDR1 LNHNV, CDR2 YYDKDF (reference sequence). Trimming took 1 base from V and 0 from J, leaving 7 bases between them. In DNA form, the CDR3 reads TGTGCCACCAGCAGAGGAGGGAGCTCCTACGAGCAGTACTTC. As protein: CATSRGGSSYEQYF.

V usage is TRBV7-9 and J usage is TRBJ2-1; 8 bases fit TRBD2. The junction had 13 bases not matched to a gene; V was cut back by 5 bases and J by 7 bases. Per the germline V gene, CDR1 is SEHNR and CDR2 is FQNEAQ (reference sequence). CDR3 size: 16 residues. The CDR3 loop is CASSPPSGGPSNEQFF. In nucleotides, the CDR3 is TGTGCCAGCAGCCCCCCTTCGGGAGGGCCCTCGAATGAGCAGTTCTTC.

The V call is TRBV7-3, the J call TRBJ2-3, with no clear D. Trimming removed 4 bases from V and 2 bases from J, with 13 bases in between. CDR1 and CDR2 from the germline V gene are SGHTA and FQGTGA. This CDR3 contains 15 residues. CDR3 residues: CASSSLPMTTDTQYF. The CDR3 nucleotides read TGTGCCAGCAGCTCCCTGCCGATGACCACAGATACGCAGTATTTT.

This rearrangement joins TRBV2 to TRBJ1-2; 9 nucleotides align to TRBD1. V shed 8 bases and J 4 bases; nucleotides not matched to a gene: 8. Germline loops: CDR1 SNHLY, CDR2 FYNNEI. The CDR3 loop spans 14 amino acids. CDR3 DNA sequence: TGTGCCAGCCGGGGGACAGGGCCGGGCTATGGCTACACCTTC. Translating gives CASRGTGPGYGYTF.

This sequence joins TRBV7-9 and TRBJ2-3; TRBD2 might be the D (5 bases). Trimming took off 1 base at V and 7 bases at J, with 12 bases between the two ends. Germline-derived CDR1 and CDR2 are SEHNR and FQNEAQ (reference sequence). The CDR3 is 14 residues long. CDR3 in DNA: TGTGCCAGCAGCTTAGTCCGGGATCGGAATACGCAGTATTTT. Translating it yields CASSLVRDRNTQYF.

CDR3 DNA sequence: TGTGCCAGCAGTGGACTAGGGGGATCCTACAATGAGCAGTTCTTC. Amino acids: CASSGLGGSYNEQFF. The gene calls are TRBV28 and TRBJ2-1; weak D call: TRBD2 (7 bases). The CDR3 length is 15 residues. Trimming pared 5 bases from V and 1 base from J, leaving 12 bases between. CDR1 and CDR2 from the germline V gene are MDHEN and SYDVKM.

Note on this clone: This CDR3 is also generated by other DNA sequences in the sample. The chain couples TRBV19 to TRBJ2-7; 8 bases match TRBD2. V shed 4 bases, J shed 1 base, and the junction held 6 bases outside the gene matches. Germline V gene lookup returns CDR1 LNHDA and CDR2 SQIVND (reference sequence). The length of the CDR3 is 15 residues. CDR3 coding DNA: TGTGCCAGTAGTAGTGGTGGCGGGAGGTCCTACGAGCAGTACTTC. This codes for CASSSGGGRSYEQYF.

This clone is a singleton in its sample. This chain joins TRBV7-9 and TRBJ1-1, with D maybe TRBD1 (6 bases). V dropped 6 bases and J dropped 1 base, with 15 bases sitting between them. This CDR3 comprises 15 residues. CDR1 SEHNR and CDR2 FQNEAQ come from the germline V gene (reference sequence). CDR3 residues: CASRTTQGGNTEAFF. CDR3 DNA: TGTGCCAGCAGAACTACACAGGGAGGGAACACTGAAGCTTTCTTT.

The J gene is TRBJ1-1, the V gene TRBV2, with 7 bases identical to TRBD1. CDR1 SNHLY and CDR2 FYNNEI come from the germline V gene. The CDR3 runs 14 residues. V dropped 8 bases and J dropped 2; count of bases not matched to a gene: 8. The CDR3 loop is CASHSDRANTEAFF. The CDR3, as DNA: TGTGCCAGCCATTCCGACAGGGCCAACACTGAAGCTTTCTTT.

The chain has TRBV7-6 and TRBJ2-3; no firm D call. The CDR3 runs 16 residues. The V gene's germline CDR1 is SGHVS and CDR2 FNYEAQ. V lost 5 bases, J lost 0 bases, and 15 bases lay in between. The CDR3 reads CASSINQGSSTDTQYF. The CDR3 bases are TGTGCCAGCAGCATAAACCAAGGATCTAGCACAGATACGCAGTATTTT.

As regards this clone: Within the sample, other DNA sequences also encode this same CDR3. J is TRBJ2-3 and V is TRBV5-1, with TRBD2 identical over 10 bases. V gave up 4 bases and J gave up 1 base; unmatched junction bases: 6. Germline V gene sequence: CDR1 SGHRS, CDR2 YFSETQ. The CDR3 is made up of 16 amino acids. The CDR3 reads CASSLGTSGGTDTQYF. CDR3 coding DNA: TGCGCCAGCAGCCTTGGTACTAGCGGGGGCACAGATACGCAGTATTTT.

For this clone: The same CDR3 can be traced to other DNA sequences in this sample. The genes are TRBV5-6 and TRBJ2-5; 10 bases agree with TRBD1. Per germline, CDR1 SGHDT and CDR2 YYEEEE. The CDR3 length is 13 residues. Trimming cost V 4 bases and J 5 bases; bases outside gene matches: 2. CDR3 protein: CASSLDRGETQYF. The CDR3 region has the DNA TGTGCCAGCAGCCTGGACAGGGGGGAGACCCAGTACTTC.

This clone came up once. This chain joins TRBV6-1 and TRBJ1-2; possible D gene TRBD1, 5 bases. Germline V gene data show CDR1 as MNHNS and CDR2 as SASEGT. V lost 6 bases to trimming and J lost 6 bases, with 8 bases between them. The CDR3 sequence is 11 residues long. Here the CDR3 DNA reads TGTGCCAGCAGACAGGAGGATGGCTACACCTTC. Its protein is CASRQEDGYTF.

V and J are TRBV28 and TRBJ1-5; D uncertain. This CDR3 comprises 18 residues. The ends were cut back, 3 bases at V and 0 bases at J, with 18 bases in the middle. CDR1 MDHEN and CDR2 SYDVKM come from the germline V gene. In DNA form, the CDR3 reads TGTGCCAGCAGTTTTCCTGCAGGTCCCACGCATAGCAATCAGCCCCAGCATTTT. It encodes CASSFPAGPTHSNQPQHF. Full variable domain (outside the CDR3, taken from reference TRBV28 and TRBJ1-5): DVKVTQSSRYLVKRTGEKVFLECVQDMDHENMFWYRQDPGLGLRLIYFSYDVKMKEKGDIPEGYSVSREKKERFSLILESASTNQTSMYLCASSFPAGPTHSNQPQHFGDGTRLSIL.

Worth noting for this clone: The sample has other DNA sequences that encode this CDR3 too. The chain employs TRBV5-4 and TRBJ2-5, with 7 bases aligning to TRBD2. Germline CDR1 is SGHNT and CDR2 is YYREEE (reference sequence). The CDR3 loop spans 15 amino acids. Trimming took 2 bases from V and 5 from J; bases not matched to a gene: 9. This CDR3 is CASSLGGGRGETQYF. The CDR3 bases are TGTGCCAGCAGCTTAGGAGGCGGGAGAGGGGAGACCCAGTACTTC.

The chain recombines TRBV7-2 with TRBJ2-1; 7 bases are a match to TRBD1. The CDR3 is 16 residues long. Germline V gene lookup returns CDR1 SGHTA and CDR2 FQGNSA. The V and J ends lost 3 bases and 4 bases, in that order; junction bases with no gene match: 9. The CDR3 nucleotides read TGTGCCAGCAGCTTCTCAAAAGGGACAGCTTACAATGAGCAGTTCTTC. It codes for CASSFSKGTAYNEQFF.

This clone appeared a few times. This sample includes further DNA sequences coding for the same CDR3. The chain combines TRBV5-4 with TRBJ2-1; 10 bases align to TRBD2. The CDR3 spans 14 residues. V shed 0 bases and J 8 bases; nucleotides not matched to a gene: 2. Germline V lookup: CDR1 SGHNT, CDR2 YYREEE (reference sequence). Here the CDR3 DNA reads TGTGCCAGCAGCTTGGGACTAGCGGGTTATGAGCAGTTCTTC. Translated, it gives CASSLGLAGYEQFF.

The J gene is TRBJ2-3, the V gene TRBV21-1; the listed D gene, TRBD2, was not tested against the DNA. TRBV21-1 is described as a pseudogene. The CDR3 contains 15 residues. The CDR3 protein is CASSPPGAGEDTQYF. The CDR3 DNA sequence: TGTGCCAGCAGCCCCCCGGGAGCGGGAGAGGATACGCAGTATTTT.

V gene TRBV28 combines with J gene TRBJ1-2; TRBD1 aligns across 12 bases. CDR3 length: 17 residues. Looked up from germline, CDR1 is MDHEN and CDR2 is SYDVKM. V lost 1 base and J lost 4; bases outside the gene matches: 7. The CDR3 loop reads CASSLSGTGGVGYGYTF. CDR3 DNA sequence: TGTGCCAGCAGTTTATCCGGGACAGGGGGCGTAGGCTATGGCTACACCTTC.